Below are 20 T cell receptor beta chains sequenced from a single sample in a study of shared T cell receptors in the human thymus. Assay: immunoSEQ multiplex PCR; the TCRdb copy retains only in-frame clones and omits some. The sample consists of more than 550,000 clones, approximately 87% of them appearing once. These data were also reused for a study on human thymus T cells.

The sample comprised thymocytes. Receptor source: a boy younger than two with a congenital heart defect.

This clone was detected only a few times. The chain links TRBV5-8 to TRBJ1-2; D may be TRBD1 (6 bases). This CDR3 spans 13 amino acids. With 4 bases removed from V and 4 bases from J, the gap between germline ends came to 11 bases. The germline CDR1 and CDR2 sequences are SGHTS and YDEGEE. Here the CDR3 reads CASSRTVSYGYTF. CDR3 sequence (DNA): TGTGCCAGCAGCCGGACAGTATCCTATGGCTACACCTTC. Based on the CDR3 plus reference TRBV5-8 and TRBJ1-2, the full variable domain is EAGVTQSPTHLIKTRGQQATLRCSPISGHTSVYWYQQALGLGLQFLLWYDEGEERNRGNFPPRFSGRQFPNYSSELNVNALELEDSALYLCASSRTVSYGYTFGSGTRLTVV.

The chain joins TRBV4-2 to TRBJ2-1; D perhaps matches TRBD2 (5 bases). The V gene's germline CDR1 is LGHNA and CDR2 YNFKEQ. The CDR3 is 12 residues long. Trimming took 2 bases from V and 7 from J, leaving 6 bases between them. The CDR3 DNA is TGTGCCAGCAGCCAAAAGCGGAATGAGCAGTTCTTC. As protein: CASSQKRNEQFF.

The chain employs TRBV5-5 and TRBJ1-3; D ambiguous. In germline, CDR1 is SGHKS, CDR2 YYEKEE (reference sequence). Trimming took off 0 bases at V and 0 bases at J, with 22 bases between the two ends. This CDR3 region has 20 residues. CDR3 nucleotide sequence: TGTGCCAGCAGCTTGGCCGCACACCTCACCCAAAGGAGCTCTGGAAACACCATATATTTT. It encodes CASSLAAHLTQRSSGNTIYF.

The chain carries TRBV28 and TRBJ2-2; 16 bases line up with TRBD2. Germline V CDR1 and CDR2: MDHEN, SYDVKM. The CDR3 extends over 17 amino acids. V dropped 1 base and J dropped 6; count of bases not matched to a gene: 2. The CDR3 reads CASSLSGLAGGSGELFF. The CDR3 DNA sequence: TGTGCCAGCAGTTTATCGGGACTAGCGGGAGGGTCCGGGGAGCTGTTTTTT.

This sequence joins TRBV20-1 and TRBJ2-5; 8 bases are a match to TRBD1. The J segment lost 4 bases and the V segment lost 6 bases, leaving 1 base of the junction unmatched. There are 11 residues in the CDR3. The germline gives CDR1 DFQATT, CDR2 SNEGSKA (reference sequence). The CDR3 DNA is TGCAGTGCAGGACAGGGAGAGACCCAGTACTTC. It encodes CSAGQGETQYF.

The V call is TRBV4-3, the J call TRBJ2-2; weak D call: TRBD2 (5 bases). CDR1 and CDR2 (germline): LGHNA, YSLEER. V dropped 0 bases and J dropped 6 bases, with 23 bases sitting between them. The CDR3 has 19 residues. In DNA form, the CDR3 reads TGCGCCAGCAGCCAAGAGAGAGTGAGTGAGGGTTCGAGGTCCGGGGAGCTGTTTTTT. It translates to CASSQERVSEGSRSGELFF.

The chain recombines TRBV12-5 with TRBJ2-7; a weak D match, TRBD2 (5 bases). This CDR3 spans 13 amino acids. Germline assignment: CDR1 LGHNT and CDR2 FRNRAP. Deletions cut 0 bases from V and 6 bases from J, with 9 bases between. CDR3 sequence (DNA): TGTGCTAGTGGTTTGGTACCGGGGATCGAGCAGTACTTC. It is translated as CASGLVPGIEQYF.

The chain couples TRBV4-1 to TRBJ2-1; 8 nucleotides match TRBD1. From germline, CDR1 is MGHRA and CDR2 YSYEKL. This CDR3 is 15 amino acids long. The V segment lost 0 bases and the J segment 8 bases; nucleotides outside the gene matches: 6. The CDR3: CASSQDGRGRDEQFF. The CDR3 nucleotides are TGCGCCAGCAGCCAAGATGGCAGGGGGCGAGATGAGCAGTTCTTC.

CDR3 amino acids: CASSGTGTGYGYTF. In DNA form, the CDR3 reads TGCGCCAGCAGTGGTACCGGGACAGGGTATGGCTACACCTTC. The chain combines TRBV10-2 with TRBJ1-2; TRBD1 aligns across 9 bases. Germline CDR1 is WSHSY and CDR2 is SAAADI. V lost 4 bases to trimming and J lost 5 bases; unmatched junction nucleotides: 5. The CDR3 spans 14 residues.

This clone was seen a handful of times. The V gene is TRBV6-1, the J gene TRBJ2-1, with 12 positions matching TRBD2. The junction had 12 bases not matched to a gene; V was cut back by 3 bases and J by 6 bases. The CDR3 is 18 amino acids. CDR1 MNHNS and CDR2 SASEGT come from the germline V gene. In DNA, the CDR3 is TGTGCCAGCAGTGACAGGCTAGCGGGGGGGCCTCTTGGCAATGAGCAGTTCTTC. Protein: CASSDRLAGGPLGNEQFF.

CDR3 amino acids: CASSQVSGDYTDTQYF. Written as DNA, the CDR3 is TGTGCCAGCAGCCAAGTTAGCGGGGATTACACAGATACGCAGTATTTT. The chain recombines TRBV4-2 with TRBJ2-3; the match to TRBD2 covers 8 bases. V trimming: 1 base; J trimming: 2 bases; junction bases outside the gene matches: 5. The CDR3 covers 16 residues. The germline gives CDR1 LGHNA, CDR2 YNFKEQ.

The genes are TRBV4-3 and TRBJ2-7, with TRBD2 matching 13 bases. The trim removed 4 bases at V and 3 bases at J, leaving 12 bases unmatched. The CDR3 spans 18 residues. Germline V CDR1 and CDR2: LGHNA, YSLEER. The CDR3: CASSPGTSGMKTVYEQYF. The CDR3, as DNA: TGCGCCAGCAGCCCTGGGACTAGCGGGATGAAGACCGTCTACGAGCAGTACTTC.

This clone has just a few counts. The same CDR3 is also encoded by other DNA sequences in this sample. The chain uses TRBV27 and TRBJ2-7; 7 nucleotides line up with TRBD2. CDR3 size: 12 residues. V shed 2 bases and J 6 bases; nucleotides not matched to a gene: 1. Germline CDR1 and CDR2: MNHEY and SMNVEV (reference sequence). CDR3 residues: CASSLPGGEQYF. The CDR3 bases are TGTGCCAGCAGTTTACCGGGGGGCGAGCAGTACTTC.

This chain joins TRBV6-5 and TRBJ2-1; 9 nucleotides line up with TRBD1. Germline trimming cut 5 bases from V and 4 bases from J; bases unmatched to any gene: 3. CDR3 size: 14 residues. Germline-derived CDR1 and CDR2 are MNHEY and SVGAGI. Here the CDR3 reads CASSTGQGYNEQFF. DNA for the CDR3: TGTGCCAGCAGTACGGGACAGGGATACAATGAGCAGTTCTTC.

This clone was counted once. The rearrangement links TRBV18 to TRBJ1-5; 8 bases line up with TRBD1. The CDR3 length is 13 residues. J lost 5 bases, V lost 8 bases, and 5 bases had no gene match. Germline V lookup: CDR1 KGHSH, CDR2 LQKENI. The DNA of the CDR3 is TGTGCCAGCACCACAGGGGGGGATCAGCCCCAGCATTTT. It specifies CASTTGGDQPQHF.

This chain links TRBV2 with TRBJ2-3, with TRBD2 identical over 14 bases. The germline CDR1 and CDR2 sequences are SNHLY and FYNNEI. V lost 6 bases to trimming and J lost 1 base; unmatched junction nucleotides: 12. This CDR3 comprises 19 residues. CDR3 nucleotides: TGTGCCAGCAGGAGGAGTACCGGGACTAGCGGGAGTGGCACAGATACGCAGTATTTT. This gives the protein CASRRSTGTSGSGTDTQYF.

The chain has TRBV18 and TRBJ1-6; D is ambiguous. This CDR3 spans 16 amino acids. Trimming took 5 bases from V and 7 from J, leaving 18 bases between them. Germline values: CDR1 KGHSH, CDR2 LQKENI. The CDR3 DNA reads TGTGCCAGCTCATCTACCGCGGGAAGCGGGAATTCACCCCTCCACTTT. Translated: CASSSTAGSGNSPLHF.

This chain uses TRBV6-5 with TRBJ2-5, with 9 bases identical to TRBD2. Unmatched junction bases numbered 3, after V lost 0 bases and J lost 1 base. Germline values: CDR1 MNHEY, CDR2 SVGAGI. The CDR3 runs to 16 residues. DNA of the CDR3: TGTGCCAGCAGTTACTCGGCGGGAGGGCCCCAAGAGACCCAGTACTTC. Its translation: CASSYSAGGPQETQYF.

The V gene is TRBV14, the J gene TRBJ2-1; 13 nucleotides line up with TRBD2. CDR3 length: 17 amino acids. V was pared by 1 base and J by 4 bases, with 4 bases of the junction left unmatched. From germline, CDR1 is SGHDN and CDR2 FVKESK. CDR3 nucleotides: TGTGCCAGCAGCCAAGTTCGGACTAGCGGGGGTTACAATGAGCAGTTCTTC. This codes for CASSQVRTSGGYNEQFF.

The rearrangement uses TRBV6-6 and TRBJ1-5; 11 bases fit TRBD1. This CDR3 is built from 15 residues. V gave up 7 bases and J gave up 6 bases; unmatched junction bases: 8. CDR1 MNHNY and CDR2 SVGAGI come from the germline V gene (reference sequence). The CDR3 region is CASNTWTGGGQPQHF. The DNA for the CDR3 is TGTGCCAGCAATACATGGACAGGGGGCGGTCAGCCCCAGCATTTT.